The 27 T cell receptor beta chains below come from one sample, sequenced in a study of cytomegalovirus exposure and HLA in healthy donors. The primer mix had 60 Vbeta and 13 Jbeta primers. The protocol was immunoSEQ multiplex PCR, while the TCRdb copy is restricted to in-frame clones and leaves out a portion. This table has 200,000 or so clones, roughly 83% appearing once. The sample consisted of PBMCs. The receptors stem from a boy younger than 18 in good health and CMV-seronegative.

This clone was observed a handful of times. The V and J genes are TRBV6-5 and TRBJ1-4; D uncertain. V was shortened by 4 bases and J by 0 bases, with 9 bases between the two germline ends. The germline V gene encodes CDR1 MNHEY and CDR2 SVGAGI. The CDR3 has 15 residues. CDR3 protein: CASSCILATNEKLFF. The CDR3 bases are TGTGCCAGCAGTTGTATCCTAGCAACTAATGAAAAACTGTTTTTT.

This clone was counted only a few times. The CDR3 region is CASSDPLERRRSHSYEQYF. CDR3 coding DNA: TGTGCCAGCAGTGACCCCCTTGAGCGTCGGCGGAGCCACTCCTACGAGCAGTACTTC. The chain has TRBV2 and TRBJ2-7; no clear D. The CDR3 length is 19 residues. V shed 3 bases and J shed 0 bases, with 24 bases lying between them. Germline V gene sequence: CDR1 SNHLY, CDR2 FYNNEI.

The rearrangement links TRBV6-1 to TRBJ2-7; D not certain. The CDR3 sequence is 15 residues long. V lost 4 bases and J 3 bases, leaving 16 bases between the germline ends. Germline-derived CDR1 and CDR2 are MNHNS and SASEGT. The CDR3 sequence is CASSVVLPVYYEQYF. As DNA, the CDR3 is TGTGCCAGCAGTGTGGTCCTACCGGTGTACTACGAGCAGTACTTC.

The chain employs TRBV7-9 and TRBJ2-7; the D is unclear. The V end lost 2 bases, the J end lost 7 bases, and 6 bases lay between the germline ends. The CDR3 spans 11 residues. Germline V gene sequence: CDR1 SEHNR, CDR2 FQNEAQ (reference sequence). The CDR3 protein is CASSLIGEQYF. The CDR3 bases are TGTGCCAGCAGCTTAATCGGGGAGCAGTACTTC. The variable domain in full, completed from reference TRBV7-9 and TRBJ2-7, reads DTGVSQNPRHKITKRGQNVTFRCDPISEHNRLYWYRQTLGQGPEFLTYFQNEAQLEKSRLLSDRFSAERPKGSFSTLEIQRTEQGDSAMYLCASSLIGEQYFGPGTRLTVT.

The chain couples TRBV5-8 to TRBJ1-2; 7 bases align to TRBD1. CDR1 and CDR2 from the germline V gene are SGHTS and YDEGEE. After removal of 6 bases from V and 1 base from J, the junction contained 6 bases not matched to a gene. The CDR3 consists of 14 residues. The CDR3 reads CASIGTVYNYGYTF. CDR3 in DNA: TGTGCCAGCATCGGGACAGTTTATAACTATGGCTACACCTTC. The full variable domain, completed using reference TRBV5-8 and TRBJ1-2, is EAGVTQSPTHLIKTRGQQATLRCSPISGHTSVYWYQQALGLGLQFLLWYDEGEERNRGNFPPRFSGRQFPNYSSELNVNALELEDSALYLCASIGTVYNYGYTFGSGTRLTVV.

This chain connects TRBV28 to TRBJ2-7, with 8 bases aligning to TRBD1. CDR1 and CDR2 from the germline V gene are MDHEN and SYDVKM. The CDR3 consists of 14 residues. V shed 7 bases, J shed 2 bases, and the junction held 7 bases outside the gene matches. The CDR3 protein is CASTRQGIPYEQYF. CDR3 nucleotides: TGTGCCAGCACCAGACAGGGGATTCCCTACGAGCAGTACTTC.

CDR3 sequence reads: CASSTIAGRLTGELFF. The CDR3 DNA reads TGTGCCAGCAGCACCATAGCGGGGCGCCTCACCGGGGAGCTGTTTTTT. This sequence joins TRBV7-3 and TRBJ2-2; TRBD2 matches at 8 bases. The CDR3 length is 16 residues. V shed 5 bases, J shed 4 bases, and the junction held 9 bases outside the gene matches. Germline-derived CDR1 and CDR2 are SGHTA and FQGTGA.

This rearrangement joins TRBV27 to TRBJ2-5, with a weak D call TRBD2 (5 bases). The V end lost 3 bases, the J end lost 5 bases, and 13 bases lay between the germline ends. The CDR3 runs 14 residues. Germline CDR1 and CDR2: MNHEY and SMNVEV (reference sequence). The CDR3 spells CASSFAAKRETQYF. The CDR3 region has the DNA TGTGCCAGCAGTTTCGCCGCGAAGCGGGAGACCCAGTACTTC.

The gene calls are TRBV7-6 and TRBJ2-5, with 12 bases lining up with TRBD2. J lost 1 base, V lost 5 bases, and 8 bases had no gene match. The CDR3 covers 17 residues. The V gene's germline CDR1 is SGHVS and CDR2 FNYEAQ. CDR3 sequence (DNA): TGTGCCAGCAGCGCCAGACTAGCGGGAGCCCGCCAAGAGACCCAGTACTTC. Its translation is CASSARLAGARQETQYF.

The CDR3 region is CASSVLQKSTDTQYF. Here the CDR3 DNA reads TGTGCCAGCAGCGTACTTCAGAAGAGCACAGATACGCAGTATTTT. The chain employs TRBV9 and TRBJ2-3; the D is unclear. Trimming removed 1 base from V and 0 bases from J, with 9 bases in between. The CDR3 is made up of 15 amino acids. Germline values: CDR1 SGDLS, CDR2 YYNGEE.

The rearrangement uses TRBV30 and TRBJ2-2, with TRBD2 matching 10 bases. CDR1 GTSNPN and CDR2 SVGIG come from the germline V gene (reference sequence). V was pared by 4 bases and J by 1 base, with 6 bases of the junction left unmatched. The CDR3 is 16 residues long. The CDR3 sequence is CAWNPAGGMNTGELFF. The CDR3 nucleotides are TGTGCCTGGAATCCAGCGGGAGGGATGAACACCGGGGAGCTGTTTTTT.

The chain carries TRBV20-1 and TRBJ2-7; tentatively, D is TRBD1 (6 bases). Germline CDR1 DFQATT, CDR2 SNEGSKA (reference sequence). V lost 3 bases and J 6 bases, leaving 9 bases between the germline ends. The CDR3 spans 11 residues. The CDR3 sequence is CSARDRFEQYF. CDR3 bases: TGCAGTGCTAGGGACAGATTCGAGCAGTACTTC.

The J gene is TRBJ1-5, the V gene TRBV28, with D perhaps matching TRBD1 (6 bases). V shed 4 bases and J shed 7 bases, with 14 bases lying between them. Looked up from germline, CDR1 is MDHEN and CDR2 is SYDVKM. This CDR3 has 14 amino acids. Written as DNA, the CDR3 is TGTGCCAGCAGTTCGGCCACAGGGATCCAGCCCCAGCATTTT. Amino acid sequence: CASSSATGIQPQHF.

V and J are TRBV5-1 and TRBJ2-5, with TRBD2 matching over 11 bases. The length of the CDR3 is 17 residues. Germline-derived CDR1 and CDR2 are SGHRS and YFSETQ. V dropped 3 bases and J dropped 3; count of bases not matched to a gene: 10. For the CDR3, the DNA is TGCGCCAGCAGCTATCGGACTAGCGGGTTTGCTAAAGAGACCCAGTACTTC. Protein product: CASSYRTSGFAKETQYF. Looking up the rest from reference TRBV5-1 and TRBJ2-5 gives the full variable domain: KAGVTQTPRYLIKTRGQQVTLSCSPISGHRSVSWYQQTPGQGLQFLFEYFSETQRNKGNFPGRFSGRQFSNSRSEMNVSTLELGDSALYLCASSYRTSGFAKETQYFGPGTRLLVL.

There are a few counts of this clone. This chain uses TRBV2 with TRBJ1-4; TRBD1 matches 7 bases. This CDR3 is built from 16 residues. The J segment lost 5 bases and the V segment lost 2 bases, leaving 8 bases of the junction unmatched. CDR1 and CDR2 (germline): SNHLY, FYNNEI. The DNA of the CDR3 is TGTGCCAGCAGTGAAATGTTGAGACAGGGAAATGAAAAACTGTTTTTT. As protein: CASSEMLRQGNEKLFF.

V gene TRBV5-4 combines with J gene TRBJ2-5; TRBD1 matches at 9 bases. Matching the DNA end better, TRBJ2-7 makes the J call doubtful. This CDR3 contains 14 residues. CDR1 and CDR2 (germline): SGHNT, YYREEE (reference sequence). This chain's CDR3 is CASSSTGGLDEQYF. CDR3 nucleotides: TGTGCCAGCAGCTCTACAGGGGGCTTGGACGAGCAGTACTTC.

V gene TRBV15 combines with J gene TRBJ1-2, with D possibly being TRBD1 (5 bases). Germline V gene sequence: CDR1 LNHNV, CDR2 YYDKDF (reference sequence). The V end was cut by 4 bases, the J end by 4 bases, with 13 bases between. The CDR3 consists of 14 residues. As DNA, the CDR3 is TGTGCCACCAGCAAGGGGACTCCCATCTATGGCTACACCTTC. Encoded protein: CATSKGTPIYGYTF.

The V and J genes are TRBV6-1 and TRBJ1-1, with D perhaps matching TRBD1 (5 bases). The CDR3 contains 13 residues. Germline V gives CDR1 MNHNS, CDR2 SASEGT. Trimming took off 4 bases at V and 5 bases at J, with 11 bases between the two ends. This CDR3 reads CASSASGKTEAFF. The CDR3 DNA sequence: TGTGCCAGCAGTGCCTCAGGGAAAACTGAAGCTTTCTTT.

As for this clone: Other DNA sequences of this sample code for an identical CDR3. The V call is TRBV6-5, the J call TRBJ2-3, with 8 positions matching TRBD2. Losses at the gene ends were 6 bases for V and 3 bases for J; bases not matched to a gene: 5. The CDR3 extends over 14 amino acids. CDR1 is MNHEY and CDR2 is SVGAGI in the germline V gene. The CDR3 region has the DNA TGTGCCAGCAGCCTGGGACTAGGGACAGATACGCAGTATTTT. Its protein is CASSLGLGTDTQYF.

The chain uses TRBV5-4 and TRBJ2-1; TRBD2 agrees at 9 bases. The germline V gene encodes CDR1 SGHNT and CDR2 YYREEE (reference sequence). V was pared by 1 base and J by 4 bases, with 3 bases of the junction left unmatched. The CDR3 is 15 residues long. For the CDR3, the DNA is TGTGCCAGCAGCTTGATTAGCGGGAGTTACAATGAGCAGTTCTTC. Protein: CASSLISGSYNEQFF.

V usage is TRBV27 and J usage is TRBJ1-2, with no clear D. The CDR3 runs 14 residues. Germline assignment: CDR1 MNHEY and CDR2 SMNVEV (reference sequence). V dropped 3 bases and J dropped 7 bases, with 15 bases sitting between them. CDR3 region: CASSLLGGPFGYTF. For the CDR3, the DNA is TGTGCCAGCAGTTTGCTGGGAGGGCCTTTTGGCTACACCTTC.

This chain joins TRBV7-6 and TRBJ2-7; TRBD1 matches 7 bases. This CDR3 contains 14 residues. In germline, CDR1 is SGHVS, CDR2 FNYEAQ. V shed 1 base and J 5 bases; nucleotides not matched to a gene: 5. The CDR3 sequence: CASSLGQGKDEQYF. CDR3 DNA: TGTGCCAGCAGCTTAGGACAGGGTAAGGACGAGCAGTACTTC. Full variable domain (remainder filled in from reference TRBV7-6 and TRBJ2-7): GAGVSQSPRYKVTKRGQDVALRCDPISGHVSLYWYRQALGQGPEFLTYFNYEAQQDKSGLPNDRFSAERPEGSISTLTIQRTEQRDSAMYRCASSLGQGKDEQYFGPGTRLTVT.

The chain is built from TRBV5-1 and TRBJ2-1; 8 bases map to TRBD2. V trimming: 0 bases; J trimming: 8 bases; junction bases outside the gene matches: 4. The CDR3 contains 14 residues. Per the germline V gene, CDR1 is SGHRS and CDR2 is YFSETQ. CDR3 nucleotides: TGCGCCAGCAGCTTGGAGGGACTAGGCGATGAGCAGTTCTTC. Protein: CASSLEGLGDEQFF.

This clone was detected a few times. This CDR3 reads CAWSVDRGGTEAFF. The CDR3 bases are TGTGCCTGGAGTGTGGACAGGGGTGGGACTGAAGCTTTCTTT. The V gene is TRBV30, the J gene TRBJ1-1, with 9 positions matching TRBD1. Per germline, CDR1 GTSNPN and CDR2 SVGIG (reference sequence). Trimming cost V 0 bases and J 5 bases; bases outside gene matches: 4. This CDR3 has 14 residues.

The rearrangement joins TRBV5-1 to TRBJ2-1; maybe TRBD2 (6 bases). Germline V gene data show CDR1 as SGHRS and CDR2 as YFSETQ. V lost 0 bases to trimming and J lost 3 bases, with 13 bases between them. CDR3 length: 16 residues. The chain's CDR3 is CASSLGTGVNYNEQFF. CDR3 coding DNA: TGCGCCAGCAGCTTGGGAACGGGAGTAAACTACAATGAGCAGTTCTTC.

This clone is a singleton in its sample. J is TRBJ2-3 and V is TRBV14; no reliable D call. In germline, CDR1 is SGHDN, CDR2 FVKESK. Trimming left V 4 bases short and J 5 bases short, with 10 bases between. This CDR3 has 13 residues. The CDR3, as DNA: TGTGCCAGCAGCCCCTTCGCAGGAGATACGCAGTATTTT. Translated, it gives CASSPFAGDTQYF.

CDR3 nucleotides: TGTGCCAGCAGCGTAGTGTCCCACAGAGCCAGGGACAATGAGCAGTTCTTC. Its protein product is CASSVVSHRARDNEQFF. This chain uses TRBV9 with TRBJ2-1; perhaps TRBD1 as D (5 bases). Trimming removed 0 bases at V and 5 bases at J, with 18 bases between. CDR1 is SGDLS and CDR2 is YYNGEE in the germline V gene. The CDR3 runs to 17 residues.